One and the same sample provided the 4 T cell receptor beta chains below, sequenced in a study of cytomegalovirus exposure and HLA in healthy donors. The primer mix had 60 Vbeta and 13 Jbeta primers. Only in-frame clones appear in the TCRdb table, and some are missing; sequencing was by immunoSEQ multiplex PCR. The table shows 50,000 to 65,000 clones, with approximately 71% occurring only once. What was sequenced was PBMCs. The receptor set was obtained from a man in his fifties or sixties in good health and CMV-seropositive.

V and J are TRBV7-2 and TRBJ2-7, with 11 bases matching TRBD2. J gave up 0 bases and V 1 base, and 2 bases lay outside the gene matches. From germline, CDR1 is SGHTA and CDR2 FQGNSA. This CDR3 is built from 16 residues. In DNA form, the CDR3 reads TGTGCCAGCAGCTTAGTAGCGGGAGGGCCCTCCTACGAGCAGTACTTC. Protein: CASSLVAGGPSYEQYF.

The chain couples TRBV7-8 to TRBJ2-7; TRBD2 matches 7 bases. The CDR3 is 12 residues long. J gave up 5 bases and V 5 bases, and 3 bases lay outside the gene matches. Germline V gene lookup returns CDR1 SGHVS and CDR2 FQNEAQ. The CDR3 coding sequence is TGTGCCAGCAGCAGGGACTACCACGAGCAGTACTTC. This sequence encodes CASSRDYHEQYF.

This clone occurred a few times. The rearrangement uses TRBV4-2 and TRBJ1-2; no reliable D call. The V gene's germline CDR1 is LGHNA and CDR2 YNFKEQ. There are 15 residues in the CDR3. With 0 bases removed from V and 2 bases from J, the gap between germline ends came to 10 bases. The CDR3 sequence: CASSQDLAGNYGYTF. The CDR3 DNA sequence: TGTGCCAGCAGCCAAGATCTTGCCGGGAACTATGGCTACACCTTC.

This clone occurred once. The V gene is TRBV7-3, the J gene TRBJ1-3; tentatively, D is TRBD1 (6 bases). V was pared by 4 bases and J by 0 bases, with 13 bases between. Germline loops: CDR1 SGHTA, CDR2 FQGTGA. The CDR3 is made up of 16 amino acids. This CDR3 reads CASSSTGGGSGNTIYF. CDR3 bases: TGTGCCAGCAGCTCGACGGGAGGGGGCTCTGGAAACACCATATATTTT.